This TCR beta chain was captured by sequencing in a study of T cells in Graves' hyperthyroidism and ophthalmopathy. TCR beta CDR3 region amplification was performed from RNA transcripts. HTBI primers drove first-round RT-PCR of the TCR CDR3. TCRdb independently ran MiXCR on the multiplex PCR reads; one entry per CDR3 protein. The sample holds roughly 650,000 distinct CDR3 sequences; around 15% are singletons and the top ten take roughly 3.5%. The trim removed 2 bases at V and 6 bases at J, leaving 3 bases unmatched. The CDR3 is 14 amino acids. Germline assignment: CDR1 SGHTA and CDR2 FQGTGA. Patients having uncontrolled infection, another autoimmune disease, pregnancy or lactation were not included. On the basis of clinical symptoms, serum thyroxine and TRAb, thyroid ultrasound and orbital computed tomography, diagnoses were made. In its sample, this clonotype was seen a few times.

This clonotype was sampled from a middle-aged woman with Graves' ophthalmopathy. This chain connects TRBV7-3 to TRBJ2-2; 7 nucleotides match TRBD2. The sequencing input was blood. The CDR3 loop reads CASSLGLVAGELFF. CDR3 in DNA: TGTGCCAGCAGCTTAGGACTAGTCGCCGGGGAGCTGTTTTTT.